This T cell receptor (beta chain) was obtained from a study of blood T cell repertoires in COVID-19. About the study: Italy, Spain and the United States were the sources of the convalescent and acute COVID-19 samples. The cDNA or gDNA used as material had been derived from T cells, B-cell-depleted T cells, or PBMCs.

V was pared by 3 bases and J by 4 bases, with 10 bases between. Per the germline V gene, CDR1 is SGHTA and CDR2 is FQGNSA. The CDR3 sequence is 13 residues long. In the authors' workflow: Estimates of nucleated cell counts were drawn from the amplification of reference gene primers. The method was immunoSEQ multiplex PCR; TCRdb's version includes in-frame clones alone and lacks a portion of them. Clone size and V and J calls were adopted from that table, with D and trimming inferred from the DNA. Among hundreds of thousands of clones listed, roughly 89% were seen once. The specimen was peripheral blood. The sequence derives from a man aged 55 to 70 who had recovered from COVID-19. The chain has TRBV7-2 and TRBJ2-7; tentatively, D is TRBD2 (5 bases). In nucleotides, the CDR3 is TGTGCCAGCAGCTTTTCTCCGGGGTACGAGCAGTACTTC. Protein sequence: CASSFSPGYEQYF. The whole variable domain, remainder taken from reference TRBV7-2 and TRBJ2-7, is GAGVSQSPSNKVTEKGKDVELRCDPISGHTALYWYRQSLGQGLEFLIYFQGNSAPDKSGLPSDRFSAERTGGSVSTLTIQRTQQEDSAVYLCASSFSPGYEQYFGPGTRLTVT.